Listed below are T cell receptor beta chains from one sample, sequenced in a study of beta chain features in type 1 diabetes. Measured with immunoSEQ multiplex PCR; TCRdb has only the in-frame clones, and not every one. The sample includes under 400,000 clones, around an eighth of them seen just once. The material sequenced was naive CD4+ T cells from blood. Receptor source: a woman younger than 35 with type 1 diabetes. CDR3s include the opening cysteine and the closing phenylalanine or tryptophan. A D gene is named only where the DNA matches it firmly. For some rows the clone size is stated as once, few or many, or as a class when expanded; others skip it.

v_gene,j_gene,abundance,d_gene,CDR3aa,CDR3nt
TRBV5-1,TRBJ2-4,few,.,CASSPGGQSLAKNIQYF,TGCGCCAGCAGCCCGGGAGGACAGTCTTTAGCCAAAAACATTCAGTACTTC
TRBV25-1,TRBJ2-5,few,TRBD1,CASRRTGGETQYF,TGTGCCAGCAGGAGGACAGGAGGAGAGACCCAGTACTTC
TRBV11-3,TRBJ2-1,.,.,CASSSRGDINEQFF,TGTGCCAGCAGCTCAAGAGGCGATATCAATGAGCAGTTCTTC
TRBV9,TRBJ2-2,.,.,CASSVALPPGELFF,TGTGCCAGCAGCGTAGCCCTCCCCCCCGGGGAGCTGTTTTTT
TRBV28,TRBJ2-1,few,.,CASSTAGPFYNEQFF,TGTGCCAGCAGTACCGCGGGACCCTTCTACAATGAGCAGTTCTTC
TRBV5-1,TRBJ2-1,.,TRBD2,CASSLELAGSSYNEQFF,TGCGCCAGCAGCTTGGAACTAGCGGGGAGCTCCTACAATGAGCAGTTCTTC
TRBV18,TRBJ1-2,.,TRBD1,CASSPPGQVLGYTF,TGTGCCAGCTCACCGCCGGGACAGGTGCTCGGCTACACCTTC
TRBV21-1,TRBJ2-1,.,.,CASRRLLAGVDEQFF,TGTGCCAGCAGGAGACTTCTAGCGGGAGTAGATGAGCAGTTCTTC
TRBV4-3,TRBJ1-2,.,TRBD1,CASSQLLTGNYGYTF,TGCGCCAGCAGCCAACTACTGACAGGGAACTATGGCTACACCTTC
TRBV18,TRBJ2-3,.,TRBD2,CASSPIPSGGVTDTQYF,TGTGCCAGCTCACCAATACCTAGCGGGGGAGTTACAGATACGCAGTATTTT
TRBV18,TRBJ1-5,.,TRBD1,CASSQLGTGDQPQHF,TGTGCCAGCTCACAACTTGGGACAGGCGATCAGCCCCAGCATTTT
TRBV30,TRBJ1-2,.,.,CAWSDSLGGNYGYTF,TGTGCCTGGAGTGACTCTCTGGGGGGGAACTATGGCTACACCTTC
TRBV28,TRBJ2-5,few,TRBD1,CASSFARGTGEGETQYF,TGTGCCAGCAGTTTTGCCCGGGGGACAGGGGAGGGGGAGACCCAGTACTTC
TRBV30,TRBJ2-5,few,.,CAWPPTARGPPHGETQYF,TGTGCCTGGCCCCCAACCGCCCGAGGGCCCCCGCACGGGGAGACCCAGTACTTC